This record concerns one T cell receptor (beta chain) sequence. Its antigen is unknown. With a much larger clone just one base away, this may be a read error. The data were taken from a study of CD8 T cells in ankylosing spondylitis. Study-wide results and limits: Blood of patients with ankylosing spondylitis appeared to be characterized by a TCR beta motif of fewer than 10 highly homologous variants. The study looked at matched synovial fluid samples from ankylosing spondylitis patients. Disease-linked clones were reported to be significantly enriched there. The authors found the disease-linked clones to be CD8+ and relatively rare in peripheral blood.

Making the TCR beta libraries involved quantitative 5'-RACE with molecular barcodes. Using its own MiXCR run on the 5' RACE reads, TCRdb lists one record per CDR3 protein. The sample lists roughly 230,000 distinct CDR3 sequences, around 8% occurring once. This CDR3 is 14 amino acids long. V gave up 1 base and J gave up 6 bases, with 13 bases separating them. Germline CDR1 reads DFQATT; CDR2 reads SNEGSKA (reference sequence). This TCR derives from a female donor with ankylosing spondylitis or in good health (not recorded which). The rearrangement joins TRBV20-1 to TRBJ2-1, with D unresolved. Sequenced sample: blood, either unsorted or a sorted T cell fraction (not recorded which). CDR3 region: CSARGLEVFNEQFF. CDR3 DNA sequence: TGCAGTGCTAGAGGGTTAGAAGTGTTCAATGAGCAGTTCTTC.